This TCR beta chain derives from a study of human T cells and chemical hapten exposure. About the study: Patch testing was performed with 0.01% DPC on the upper back, with reading at 6 days. General study results and limits: Given that the donors had alopecia, their immune response may differ from that seen in healthy people.

Trimming stripped 6 bases from V and 2 bases from J, with 9 bases between. The length of the CDR3 is 12 residues. Looked up from germline, CDR1 is SQVTM and CDR2 is ANQGSEA. Regarding time point: patch test 2, 6 weeks after DPC sensitization. The treatment is: therapeutic diphenylcyclopropenone sensitization with weekly scalp DPC. TCRdb re-called the RACE reads through MiXCR, storing one row per CDR3 protein. Of over 60,000 distinct CDR3 sequences in the sample, 9% to 12% were seen once. At least ten counts were recorded for this clonotype. No antigen is known for it. The material sequenced was whole blood, taken in connection with sensitization to the hapten diphenylcyclopropenone (DPC). V usage is TRBV29-1 and J usage is TRBJ2-3; no clear D gene. This sequence was found in a woman in her fifties or sixties with alopecia areata. Some clones in this sample may be carry-over from other donors' samples. The CDR3 DNA reads as TGCAGCGTCCAGTCCGTCACAGATACGCAGTATTTT. Encoded protein: CSVQSVTDTQYF.